This note documents a single TCR beta chain sequence. This specimen comes from a study of T cell changes during pregnancy in multiple sclerosis. Clones were read by immunoSEQ multiplex PCR, and TCRdb kept only the in-frame ones, dropping some. The sample yields under 45,000 clones, 91% seen once. CDR3 length: 14 amino acids. Germline V gene sequence: CDR1 LNHDA, CDR2 SQIVND (reference sequence). With V trimmed by 7 bases and J by 2 bases, 5 bases remained unmatched. This receptor was taken from a female donor in good health, enrolled as a control in a pregnancy study. This sequence joins TRBV19 and TRBJ2-7; 10 bases are shared with TRBD2. The specimen was CD4+ T cells from peripheral blood mononuclear cells, collected in the second trimester of pregnancy. As DNA, the CDR3 is TGTGCCAGTACCAGGACTAGCGGAACCTACGAGCAGTACTTC. Its protein is CASTRTSGTYEQYF.